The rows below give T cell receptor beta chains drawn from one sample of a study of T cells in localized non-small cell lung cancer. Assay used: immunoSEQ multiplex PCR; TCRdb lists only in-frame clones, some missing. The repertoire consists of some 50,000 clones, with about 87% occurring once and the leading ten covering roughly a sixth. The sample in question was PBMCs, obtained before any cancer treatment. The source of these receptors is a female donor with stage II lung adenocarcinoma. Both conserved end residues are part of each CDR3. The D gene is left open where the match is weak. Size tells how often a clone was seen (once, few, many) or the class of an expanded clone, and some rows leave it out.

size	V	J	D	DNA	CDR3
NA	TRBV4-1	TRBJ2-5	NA	TGCGCCAGCAGCCAAGATCAGGAGACCCAGTACTTC	CASSQDQETQYF
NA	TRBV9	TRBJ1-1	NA	TGTGCCAGCAGCGTAGTGGTTGCGGACACTGAAGCTTTCTTT	CASSVVVADTEAFF
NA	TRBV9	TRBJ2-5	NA	TGTGCCAGCAGCGTAGCTGGTGGAGGTCGGGAGACCCAGTACTTC	CASSVAGGGRETQYF
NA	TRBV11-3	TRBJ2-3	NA	TGTGCCAGCAGCTTAACCACTAGCACAGATACGCAGTATTTT	CASSLTTSTDTQYF
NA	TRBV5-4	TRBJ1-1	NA	TGTGCCAGCAGCTTGGACAGCACTGAAGCTTTCTTT	CASSLDSTEAFF
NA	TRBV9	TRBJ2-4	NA	TGTGCCAGCAGCGTAGACGTCCGTAAAAACATTCAGTACTTC	CASSVDVRKNIQYF
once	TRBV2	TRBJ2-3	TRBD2	TGTGCCAGCATTCTCCTGACTAGCGGTAGCACAGATACGCAGTATTTT	CASILLTSGSTDTQYF
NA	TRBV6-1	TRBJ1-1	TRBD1	TGTGCCAGCAGTACCAGGACAGGTGGAACTGAAGCTTTCTTT	CASSTRTGGTEAFF
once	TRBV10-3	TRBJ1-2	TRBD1	TGTGCCATCAGTGAGACGGGACAGGGAGTAGGCTATGGCTACACCTTC	CAISETGQGVGYGYTF
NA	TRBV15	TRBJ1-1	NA	TGTGCCACCAGCAGAGATAAGGGGCTGGTATACGACACTGAAGCTTTCTTT	CATSRDKGLVYDTEAFF
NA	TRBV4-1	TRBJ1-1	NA	TGCGCCAGCAGCCAAGACCTAGGGACAAAGGGTGAAGCTTTCTTT	CASSQDLGTKGEAFF
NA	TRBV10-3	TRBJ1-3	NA	TGTGCCATCAAGGAGGGGCTGAGCTCTGGAAACACCATATATTTT	CAIKEGLSSGNTIYF
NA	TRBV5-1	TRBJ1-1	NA	TGCGCCAGCAGCTTCGTAAGGAACACTGAAGCTTTCTTT	CASSFVRNTEAFF
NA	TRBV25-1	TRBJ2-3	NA	TGTGCCAGCAGTGAGGTGGTTAGCACAGATACGCAGTATTTT	CASSEVVSTDTQYF
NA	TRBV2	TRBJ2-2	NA	TGTGCCAGCAGTAGGGGGACGGGCCTGGACACCGGGGAGCTGTTTTTT	CASSRGTGLDTGELFF
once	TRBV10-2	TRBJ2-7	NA	TGCGCCAGTATTGACCCGAACTCCTACGAGCAGTACTTC	CASIDPNSYEQYF
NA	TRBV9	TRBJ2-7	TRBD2	TGTGCCAGCAGCTCATCCCGGACTAGCGGACGCGAGCAGTACTTC	CASSSSRTSGREQYF
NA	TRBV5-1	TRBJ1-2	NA	TGCGCCAGCAGCTTGAGTTGGGAAAGGGATGGCTACACCTTC	CASSLSWERDGYTF
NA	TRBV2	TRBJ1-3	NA	TGTGCCAGCAGTGGGTATGGTAGCCCTGGAAACACCATATATTTT	CASSGYGSPGNTIYF
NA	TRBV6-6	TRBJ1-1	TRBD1	TGTGCCAGCAGAGGACAGGGATATCGTACTGAAGCTTTCTTT	CASRGQGYRTEAFF
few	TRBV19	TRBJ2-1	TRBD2	TGTGCCAGTAGTATACAACTAGCGGATTACAATGAGCAGTTCTTC	CASSIQLADYNEQFF
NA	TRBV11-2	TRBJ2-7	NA	TGTGCCAGCAGCTTAGCTTACGAGCAGTACTTC	CASSLAYEQYF
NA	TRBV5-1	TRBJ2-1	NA	TGCGCCAGCAGCCGGACAGTTGAGGGAGATGAGCAGTTCTTC	CASSRTVEGDEQFF
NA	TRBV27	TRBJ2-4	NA	TGTGCCAGCAGTTTCGGCATTCAGTACTTC	CASSFGIQYF